The rows below give T cell receptor beta chains drawn from one sample of a study of T cells in Graves' hyperthyroidism and ophthalmopathy. TCRdb processed the multiplex PCR reads anew with MiXCR; each CDR3 protein has one entry. Among under 350,000 distinct CDR3 sequences listed, around 25% were seen once. The sequencing input was blood. The receptor set was obtained from a man aged 35 to 55 with Graves' hyperthyroidism that later progressed to Graves' ophthalmopathy. Both conserved end residues are part of each CDR3. A D gene is named only where the DNA matches it firmly. A clone size is listed for some rows: how often the clone was seen (once, few, many), or a class if it is expanded.

D: -; J: TRBJ2-5; V: TRBV7-2; size: few; CDR3: CASSLWGRGQETQYF; DNA: TGTGCCAGCAGCTTATGGGGCAGGGGTCAAGAGACCCAGTACTTC
D: TRBD1; J: TRBJ1-1; V: TRBV18; size: many; CDR3: CASSRTGSNTEAFF; DNA: TGTGCCAGCTCAAGGACAGGATCGAACACTGAAGCTTTCTTT
D: TRBD1; J: TRBJ1-5; V: TRBV12-3/TRBV12-4; size: -; CDR3: CASSGNRDRAPQPQHF; DNA: TGTGCCAGCAGTGGAAACCGGGACAGGGCTCCTCAGCCCCAGCATTTT
D: -; J: TRBJ1-1; V: TRBV7-3; size: many; CDR3: CASSKLGQATEASF; DNA: TGTGCCAGCAGCAAGCTAGGGCAGGCCACTGAAGCTTCCTTT
D: -; J: TRBJ1-1; V: TRBV20-1; size: many; CDR3: CSARRQGLNTEAFF; DNA: TGCAGTGCTAGGCGCCAGGGCTTGAACACTGAAGCTTTCTTT
D: -; J: TRBJ1-1; V: TRBV12-5; size: -; CDR3: CASGLGLGQEAFF; DNA: TGTGCTAGTGGTTTGGGGTTGGGTCAGGAAGCTTTCTTT
D: TRBD2; J: TRBJ2-7; V: TRBV11-2; size: once; CDR3: CASSPNSGRGSYEQYF; DNA: TGTGCCAGCAGCCCTAATAGCGGGAGAGGTTCCTACGAGCAGTACTTC
D: -; J: TRBJ2-7; V: TRBV5-1; size: many; CDR3: CASSLVSNEQYF; DNA: TGCGCCAGCAGCTTGGTAAGCAACGAGCAGTACTTC
D: TRBD1; J: TRBJ2-3; V: TRBV19; size: many; CDR3: CASSIRDRGSTDTQYF; DNA: TGTGCCAGTAGTATCCGGGACAGGGGGAGCACAGATACGCAGTATTTT
D: -; J: TRBJ1-1; V: TRBV10-3; size: many; CDR3: CAIARSDSGGTEAFF; DNA: TGTGCCATCGCCAGATCAGATTCAGGAGGCACTGAAGCTTTCTTT
D: -; J: TRBJ1-5; V: TRBV20-1; size: many; CDR3: CSATPGNSNQPQHF; DNA: TGCAGTGCTACCCCCGGGAATAGCAATCAGCCCCAGCATTTT
D: -; J: TRBJ1-1; V: TRBV28; size: few; CDR3: CASRAAGHTNTEAFF; DNA: TGTGCCAGCAGGGCCGCGGGACACACGAACACTGAAGCTTTCTTT
D: TRBD1; J: TRBJ2-2; V: TRBV11-2; size: -; CDR3: CASSPPWWTGTPGELFF; DNA: TGTGCCAGCAGCCCCCCATGGTGGACAGGTACCCCCGGGGAGCTGTTTTTT
D: TRBD2; J: TRBJ2-7; V: TRBV13; size: many; CDR3: CASSGRLAGARAGEQYF; DNA: TGTGCCAGCAGCGGCCGACTAGCGGGAGCGCGGGCTGGCGAGCAGTACTTC
D: -; J: TRBJ1-1; V: TRBV28; size: -; CDR3: CASSPGTYENTEAFF; DNA: TGTGCCAGCAGTCCAGGGACGTATGAGAACACTGAAGCTTTCTTT
D: -; J: TRBJ1-2; V: TRBV6-1; size: many; CDR3: CASSDPGLLYTF; DNA: TGTGCCAGCAGCGACCCGGGTCTACTCTACACCTTC